This T cell receptor (beta chain) was recorded in a study of blood T cell repertoires in COVID-19. The table came from immunoSEQ multiplex PCR; TCRdb's copy has only in-frame clones and leaves some out. The sample yields over 200,000 clones, around 80% seen once. CDR1 is LNHNV, CDR2 YYDKDF, per germline (reference sequence). The CDR3 runs 14 residues. Between the trimmed V and J ends, which lost 4 bases and 0 bases, there was a span of 9 bases. This TCR was recovered from a man aged 40-49 years with active or convalescent COVID-19. The rearrangement uses TRBV15 and TRBJ1-1; D perhaps matches TRBD1 (5 bases). Sequenced input: peripheral blood. CDR3 residues: CATSIGQLNTEAFF. The CDR3 nucleotides are TGTGCCACCAGCATTGGACAACTGAACACTGAAGCTTTCTTT.